The 4 T cell receptor beta chains below all came from one sample that was sequenced in a study of blood T cell repertoires in COVID-19. Profiling relied on immunoSEQ multiplex PCR, and the TCRdb table lists in-frame clones only, not all of them. The sample consists of 60,000 to 90,000 clones, about 85% of them appearing once. The sequencing input was peripheral blood. Receptor source: a man in his 60s with COVID-19, enrolled during active disease.

The chain recombines TRBV30 with TRBJ2-1; 7 positions match TRBD2. The length of the CDR3 is 13 residues. J gave up 7 bases and V 4 bases, and 7 bases lay outside the gene matches. The germline CDR1 and CDR2 sequences are GTSNPN and SVGIG (reference sequence). The chain's CDR3 is CAWNSGGVNEQFF. CDR3 DNA: TGTGCCTGGAATTCGGGGGGAGTGAATGAGCAGTTCTTC.

The chain couples TRBV6-5 to TRBJ2-1; 8 bases line up with TRBD1. This CDR3 has 15 residues. After removal of 6 bases from V and 2 bases from J, the junction contained 6 bases not matched to a gene. Germline CDR1 reads MNHEY; CDR2 reads SVGAGI. The CDR3 DNA reads TGTGCCAGCAGACTCCAGGGGGCCCCCTACAATGAGCAGTTCTTC. Translated, it gives CASRLQGAPYNEQFF.

The gene calls are TRBV28 and TRBJ2-7; possible D gene TRBD2, 6 bases. CDR3 length: 15 amino acids. Trimming cost V 5 bases and J 2 bases, with 16 bases left between them. Per the germline V gene, CDR1 is MDHEN and CDR2 is SYDVKM. CDR3 in DNA: TGTGCCAGCAGTCTCTTAGGGACGGGAGCCTACGAGCAGTACTTC. Translated, it gives CASSLLGTGAYEQYF.

The rearrangement links TRBV5-1 to TRBJ1-6; D unclear. This CDR3 region has 16 residues. With 6 bases removed from V and 0 bases from J, the gap between germline ends came to 13 bases. The V gene's germline CDR1 is SGHRS and CDR2 YFSETQ. This chain's CDR3 is CASKEAGGSYNSPLHF. CDR3 in DNA: TGCGCCAGCAAGGAGGCCGGTGGCTCCTATAATTCACCCCTCCACTTT.